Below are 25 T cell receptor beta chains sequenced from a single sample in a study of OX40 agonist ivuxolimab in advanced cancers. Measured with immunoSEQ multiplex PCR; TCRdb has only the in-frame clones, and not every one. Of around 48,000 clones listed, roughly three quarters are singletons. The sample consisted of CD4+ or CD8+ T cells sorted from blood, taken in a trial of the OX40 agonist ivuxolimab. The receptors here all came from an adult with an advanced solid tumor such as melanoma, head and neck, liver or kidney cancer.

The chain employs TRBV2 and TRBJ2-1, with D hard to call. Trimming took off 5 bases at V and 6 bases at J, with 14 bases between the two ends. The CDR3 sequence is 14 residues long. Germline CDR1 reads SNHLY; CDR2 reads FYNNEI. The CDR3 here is CASSSVSSLNEQFF. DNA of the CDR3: TGTGCCAGCAGTTCTGTTAGTAGCCTCAATGAGCAGTTCTTC. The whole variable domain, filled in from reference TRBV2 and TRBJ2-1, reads EPEVTQTPSHQVTQMGQEVILRCVPISNHLYFYWYRQILGQKVEFLVSFYNNEISEKSEIFDDQFSVERPDGSNFTLKIRSTKLEDSAMYFCASSSVSSLNEQFFGPGTRLTVL.

The CDR3 is CASTTTRYEQYF. CDR3 coding DNA: TGTGCCAGCACCACTACCCGCTACGAGCAGTACTTC. The chain joins TRBV28 to TRBJ2-7; D ambiguous. The ends were cut back, 7 bases at V and 3 bases at J, with 10 bases in the middle. Looked up from germline, CDR1 is MDHEN and CDR2 is SYDVKM. CDR3 length: 12 amino acids.

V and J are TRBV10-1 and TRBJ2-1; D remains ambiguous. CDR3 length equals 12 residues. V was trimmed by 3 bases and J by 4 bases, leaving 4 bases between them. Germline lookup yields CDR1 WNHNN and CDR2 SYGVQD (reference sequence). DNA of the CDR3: TGCGCCAGCAGTGACCCTTACAATGAGCAGTTCTTC. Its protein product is CASSDPYNEQFF.

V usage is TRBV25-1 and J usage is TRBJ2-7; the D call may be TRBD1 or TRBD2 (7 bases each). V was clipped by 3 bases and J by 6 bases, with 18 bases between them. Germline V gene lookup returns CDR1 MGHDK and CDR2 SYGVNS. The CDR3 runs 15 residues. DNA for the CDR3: TGTGCCAGCAGTGATACGGGAAAGCGGGACAGCGAGCAGTACTTC. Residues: CASSDTGKRDSEQYF.

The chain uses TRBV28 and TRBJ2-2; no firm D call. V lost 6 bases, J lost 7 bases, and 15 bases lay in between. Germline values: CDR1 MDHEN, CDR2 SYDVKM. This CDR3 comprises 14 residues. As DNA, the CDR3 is TGTGCCAGCAGCCCACAACTCCCTGGCGGGGAGCTGTTTTTT. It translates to CASSPQLPGGELFF.

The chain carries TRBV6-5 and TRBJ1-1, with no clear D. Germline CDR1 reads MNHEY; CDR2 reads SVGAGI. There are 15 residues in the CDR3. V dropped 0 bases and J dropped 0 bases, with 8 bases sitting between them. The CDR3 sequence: CASSYSMTLNTEAFF. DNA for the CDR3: TGTGCCAGCAGTTACTCGATGACATTGAACACTGAAGCTTTCTTT.

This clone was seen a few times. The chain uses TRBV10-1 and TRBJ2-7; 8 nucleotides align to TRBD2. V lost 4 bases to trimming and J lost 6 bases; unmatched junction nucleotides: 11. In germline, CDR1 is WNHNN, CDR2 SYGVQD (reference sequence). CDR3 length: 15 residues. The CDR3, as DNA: TGCGCCAGCAGTGGGGCGACTAGCGCAGACACCGAGCAGTACTTC. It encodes CASSGATSADTEQYF.

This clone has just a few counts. Here the CDR3 reads CASSYLSRGEKLFF. DNA for the CDR3: TGCGCCAGCAGCTACCTTTCCCGGGGTGAAAAACTGTTTTTT. J is TRBJ1-4 and V is TRBV4-1, with D hard to call. Germline V lookup: CDR1 MGHRA, CDR2 YSYEKL. V shed 5 bases and J shed 7 bases, with 14 bases lying between them. There are 14 residues in the CDR3.

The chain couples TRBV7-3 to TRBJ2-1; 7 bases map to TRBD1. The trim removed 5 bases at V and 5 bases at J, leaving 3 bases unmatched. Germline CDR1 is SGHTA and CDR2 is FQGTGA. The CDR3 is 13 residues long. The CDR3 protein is CASSITGDNEQFF. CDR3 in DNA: TGTGCCAGCAGCATTACAGGGGACAATGAGCAGTTCTTC. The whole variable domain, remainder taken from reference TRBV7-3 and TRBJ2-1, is GAGVSQTPSNKVTEKGKYVELRCDPISGHTALYWYRQSLGQGPEFLIYFQGTGAADDSGLPNDRFFAVRPEGSVSTLKIQRTERGDSAVYLCASSITGDNEQFFGPGTRLTVL.

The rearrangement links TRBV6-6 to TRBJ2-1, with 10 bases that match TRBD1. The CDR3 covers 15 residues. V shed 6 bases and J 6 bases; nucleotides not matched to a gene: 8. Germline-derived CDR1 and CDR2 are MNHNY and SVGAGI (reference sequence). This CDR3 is CASRGTGQGPNEQFF. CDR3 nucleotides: TGTGCCAGCAGGGGCACGGGACAGGGGCCCAATGAGCAGTTCTTC.

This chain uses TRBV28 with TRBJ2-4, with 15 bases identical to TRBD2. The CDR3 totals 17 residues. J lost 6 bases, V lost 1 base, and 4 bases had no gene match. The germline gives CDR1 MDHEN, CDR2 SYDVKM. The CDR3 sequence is CASSLFGTSGRRNIQYF. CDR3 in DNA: TGTGCCAGCAGTTTATTTGGGACTAGCGGGAGGAGAAACATTCAGTACTTC.

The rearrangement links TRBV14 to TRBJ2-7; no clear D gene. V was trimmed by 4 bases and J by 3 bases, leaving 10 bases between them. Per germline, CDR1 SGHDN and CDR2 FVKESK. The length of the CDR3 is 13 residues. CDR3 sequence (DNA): TGTGCCAGCAGCCCTAATGGGAACTACGAGCAGTACTTC. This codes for CASSPNGNYEQYF. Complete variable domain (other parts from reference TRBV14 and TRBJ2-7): EAGVTQFPSHSVIEKGQTVTLRCDPISGHDNLYWYRRVMGKEIKFLLHFVKESKQDESGMPNNRFLAERTGGTYSTLKVQPAELEDSGVYFCASSPNGNYEQYFGPGTRLTVT.

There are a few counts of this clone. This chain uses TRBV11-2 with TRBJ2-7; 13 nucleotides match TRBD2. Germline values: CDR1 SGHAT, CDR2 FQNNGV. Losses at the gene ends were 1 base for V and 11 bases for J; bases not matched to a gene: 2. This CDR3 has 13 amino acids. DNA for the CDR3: TGTGCCAGCAGCTTAGCGGGACTAGCGGGGAAGTACTTC. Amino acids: CASSLAGLAGKYF.

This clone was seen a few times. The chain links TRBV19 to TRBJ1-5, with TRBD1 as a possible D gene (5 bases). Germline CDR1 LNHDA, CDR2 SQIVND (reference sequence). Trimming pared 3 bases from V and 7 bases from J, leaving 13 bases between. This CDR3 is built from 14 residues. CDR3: CASSIQGFGQPQHF. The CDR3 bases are TGTGCCAGTAGTATCCAGGGATTCGGGCAGCCCCAGCATTTT.

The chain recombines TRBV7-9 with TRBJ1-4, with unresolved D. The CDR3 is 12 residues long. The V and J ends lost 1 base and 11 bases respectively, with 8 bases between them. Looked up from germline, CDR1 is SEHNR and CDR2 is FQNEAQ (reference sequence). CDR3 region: CASSLGADKLFF. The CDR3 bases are TGTGCCAGCAGCTTAGGAGCGGATAAACTGTTTTTT.

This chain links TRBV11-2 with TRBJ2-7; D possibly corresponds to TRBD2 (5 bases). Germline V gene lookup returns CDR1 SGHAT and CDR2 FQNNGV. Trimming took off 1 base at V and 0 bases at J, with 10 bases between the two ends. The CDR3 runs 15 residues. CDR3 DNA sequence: TGTGCCAGCAGCTTAGTTGTAGGGAGCTCCTACGAGCAGTACTTC. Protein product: CASSLVVGSSYEQYF.

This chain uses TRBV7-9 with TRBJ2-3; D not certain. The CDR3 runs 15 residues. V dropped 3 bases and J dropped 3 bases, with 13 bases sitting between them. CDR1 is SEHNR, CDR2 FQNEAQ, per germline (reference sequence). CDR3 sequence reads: CASSLPRVQTDTQYF. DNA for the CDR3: TGTGCCAGCAGCTTGCCCCGGGTACAGACAGATACGCAGTATTTT.

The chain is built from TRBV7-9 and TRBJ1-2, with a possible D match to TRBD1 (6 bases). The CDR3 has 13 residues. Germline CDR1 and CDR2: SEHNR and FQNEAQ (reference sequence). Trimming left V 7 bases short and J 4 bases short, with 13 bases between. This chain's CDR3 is CASTPDSFYGYTF. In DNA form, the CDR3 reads TGTGCCAGCACGCCGGACAGTTTCTATGGCTACACCTTC.

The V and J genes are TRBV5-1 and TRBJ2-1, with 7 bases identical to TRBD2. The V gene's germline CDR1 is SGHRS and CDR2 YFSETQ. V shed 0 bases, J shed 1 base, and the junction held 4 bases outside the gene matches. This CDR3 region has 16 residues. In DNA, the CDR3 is TGCGCCAGCAGCTTGGGCCTAGCGGCTTCCTACAATGAGCAGTTCTTC. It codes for CASSLGLAASYNEQFF.

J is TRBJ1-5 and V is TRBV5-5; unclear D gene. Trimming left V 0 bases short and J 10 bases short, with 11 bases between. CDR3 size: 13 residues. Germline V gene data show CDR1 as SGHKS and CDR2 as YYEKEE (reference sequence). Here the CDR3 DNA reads TGTGCCAGCAGCTTGGTGGGTCTGGGACCCCAGCATTTT. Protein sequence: CASSLVGLGPQHF. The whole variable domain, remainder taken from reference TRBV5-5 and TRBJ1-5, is DAGVTQSPTHLIKTRGQQVTLRCSPISGHKSVSWYQQVLGQGPQFIFQYYEKEERGRGNFPDRFSARQFPNYSSELNVNALLLGDSALYLCASSLVGLGPQHFGDGTRLSIL.

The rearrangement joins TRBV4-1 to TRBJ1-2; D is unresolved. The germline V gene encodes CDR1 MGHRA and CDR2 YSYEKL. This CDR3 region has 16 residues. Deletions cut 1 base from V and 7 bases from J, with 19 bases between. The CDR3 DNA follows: TGCGCCAGCAGCCAAGTCGTTGTGGCTGTAGGTACTGGCTACACCTTC. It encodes CASSQVVVAVGTGYTF.

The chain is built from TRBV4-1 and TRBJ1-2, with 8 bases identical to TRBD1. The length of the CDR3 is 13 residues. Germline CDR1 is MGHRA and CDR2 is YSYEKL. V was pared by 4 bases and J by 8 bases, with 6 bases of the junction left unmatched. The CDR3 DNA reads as TGCGCCAGCAGCCCCCAGGGGGCGTGGGGCTACACCTTC. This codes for CASSPQGAWGYTF.

The CDR3 DNA reads as TGTGCCAGCAGCATTCAGGGAAGATGGGCCGGGGAGCTGTTTTTT. Its translation is CASSIQGRWAGELFF. The genes are TRBV7-8 and TRBJ2-2; TRBD1 might be the D (5 bases). Trimming removed 5 bases at V and 6 bases at J, with 16 bases between. The CDR3 has 15 residues. Germline CDR1 is SGHVS and CDR2 is FQNEAQ.

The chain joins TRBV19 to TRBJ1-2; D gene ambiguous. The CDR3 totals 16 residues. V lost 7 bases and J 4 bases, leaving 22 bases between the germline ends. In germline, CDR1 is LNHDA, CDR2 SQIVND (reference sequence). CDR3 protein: CASNPSGRGLVYGYTF. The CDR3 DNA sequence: TGTGCCAGTAACCCCTCCGGGCGCGGTTTGGTCTATGGCTACACCTTC.

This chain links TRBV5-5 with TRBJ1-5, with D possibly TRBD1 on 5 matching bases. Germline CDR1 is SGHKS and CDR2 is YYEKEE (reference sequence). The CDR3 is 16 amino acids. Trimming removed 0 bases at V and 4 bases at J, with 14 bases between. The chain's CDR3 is CASSLGPGGTNQPQHF. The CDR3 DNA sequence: TGTGCCAGCAGCTTGGGGCCGGGGGGTACGAATCAGCCCCAGCATTTT.